This TCR beta chain was sequenced during a study of cytomegalovirus exposure and HLA in healthy donors (dated by TCRdb to the late 2010s). Study-level background: An earlier analysis of some 550 of the donors reported more than 250 Gb of sequence data and approximately 110 million unique TCR beta sequences from roughly 200 million T cells. Roughly 300 gigabases of sequencing data and 70 million to 100 million unique TCR sequences made up an early release that covered several hundred HLA-typed donors. The genetic ancestry cluster associated with self-reported Caucasian donors included roughly four fifths of the roughly 400 genotyped donors. The study aimed to test whether cataloging public T cell receptors could reveal signatures of past pathogen exposure. The T cell repertoires of 666 subjects were profiled by immunosequencing and related to cytomegalovirus serostatus. Besides the first cohort of 550 to 750 subjects, a separate validation cohort made up of 120 different subjects was used. To predict cytomegalovirus infection status, the study combined high-throughput TCR immunosequencing, statistical association of individual TCRs with disease status, and machine learning. A later analysis re-examined previously published TCR beta repertoires from over 500 donors and added high-resolution HLA genotyping to investigate patterns of TCR occurrence. In the later analysis, no new phenotypic data were used to find candidate immune exposures; instead, reliance was placed on TCR beta sequences and their occurrence across donors. An earlier analysis of 587 of the donors applied high-throughput TCR beta sequencing to assess whether each TCR beta V gene segment acted as functional or pseudogenic. Alongside the repertoire data, information on donor age, sex, ethnicity and CMV serostatus was compiled. A later genetic analysis used genome-wide SNP genotypes for about three fifths of the roughly 700 donors, treating that subset as a discovery cohort. All discovery cohort repertoires had been generated using a single sequencing platform. HLA typing included class I and class II loci at four-digit resolution. The number of typed donors differed by locus: about 620-640 for A, B, C, DRB1 and DQB1; some 500 for DQA1; fewer than 610 for DPA1; and about 470 for DPB1. Because of strong linkage in the cohort, roughly five DR-DQ haplotypes were treated as single units for association and clustering. Across about 370 genotyped donors of the cohort, an average of roughly 250,000 unique TCR beta nucleotide sequences per donor were sequenced, and roughly 20% of those sequences were non-productive. General conclusions and limits of the study: A further reported finding was that TCR beta sequences accurately predicted the HLA-A and HLA-B alleles for most subjects in the first cohort. Linkage disequilibrium might explain the correlated functional status among segregating V segments, but an unknown experimental factor could not be ruled out. Sequencing depth was assumed to be roughly uniform across donors in the presence/absence analyses, though that assumption may not hold. According to a later genetic analysis, donors in an Asian-associated ancestry cluster had fewer N-insertions in productive TCRs than the approximately 650-donor mean. An association between a missense DCLRE1C variant and V-gene and J-gene trimming of TCR beta chains was found in a later genetic analysis and replicated in an independent cohort. In a later analysis, several top co-occurrence clusters were reported to appear linked to parvovirus B19, influenza, CMV and Epstein-Barr virus. When HLA alleles, especially DR and DQ, strongly co-occurred, attributing TCR associations to individual alleles was difficult. A cluster of highly shared sequence variants was judged likely to be a technical artifact of the sequencing pipeline. CMV serostatus was the only immune exposure information available for the cohort. The study gave a list of some 150 TCR beta chains associated with cytomegalovirus. In a later analysis, HLA-associated TCR beta chains showed more clonal expansion and lower generation probabilities than non-associated chains that were equally common. The authors suggested that the approach could potentially be generalized to other disease states and immunological phenotypes. Three of the identified cytomegalovirus-associated TCR beta chains were confirmed in vitro to be specific for cytomegalovirus antigens. In a later analysis, the rate of TCR association differed among HLA loci, with DRB1 alleles having the most associated TCRs and HLA-C alleles having the fewest. In both the original and validation cohorts, the classifier was reported to diagnose cytomegalovirus status with high specificity and sensitivity. Because HLA typing was unavailable for some donors at each locus, only the typed subset was used in association tests. In an earlier analysis of fewer than 700 of the donors, most TCR beta V segments appeared in productive rearrangements about 87% or about 30% of the time, broadly matching IMGT annotations. A later analysis found that most CMV-associated TCR beta chains appeared HLA-restricted, with HLA associations seemingly driven largely by CMV exposure. A later analysis associated about 17,000 TCR beta sequences with specific HLA alleles at a false discovery rate of 0.05. This cohort had only TCR beta chains sequenced, and the lack of alpha or paired-chain data limited which features could be detected. Most TCR sequences were observed very rarely across donors, whereas some public TCRs were present in many individuals. Because the 87-base-pair reads could not distinguish some IMGT-functional V segments, including TRBV6-2 and TRBV6-3, those segments were excluded. The earlier analysis of some 560 of the donors excluded some 15 rarely observed V segments, including chromosome 9 orphons, because counts were too low.

The cohort consisted of some 730 healthy bone marrow donors. All cohort members were sampled while nominally healthy, although unrecorded immune exposures were likely present. The donor tested CMV seronegative, placing the donor among the 350 to 400 seronegative members of the cohort. Every donor gave a peripheral blood sample, and the peripheral blood mononuclear cells from that sample were used for TCR beta sequencing. Genomic DNA extraction from the blood cell samples was performed with the Qiagen DNeasy Blood Extraction Kit. Library preparation used the immunoSEQ multiplex PCR assay. For the multiplex PCR, a mixture combining 60 forward primers for TCR Vbeta segments and 13 reverse primers for TCR Jbeta segments was used. Amplification of the CDR3 region of rearranged TCR beta genes was performed with a multiplex PCR assay on genomic DNA. The Illumina HiSeq System was used to sequence the amplified TCR beta libraries as 87-base-pair reads. In the authors' own workflow: A later analysis counted some 80 million unique TCR beta chains across the 666 repertoires, and around 9.9 million of these chains were shared by at least two donors. A nearest-neighbor algorithm error-corrected the raw reads and collapsed the reads into unique sequences, merging closely related sequences to remove PCR and sequencing errors. Alignment of CDR3 sequences to IMGT reference sequences was used to assign V, D and J gene segments. For a sequence to be retained, a match of at least six nucleotides was required to both a V gene segment and a J gene segment. Rearrangements were called productive when the CDR3 lacked stop codons and stayed in frame with V and J; all others were non-productive. CDR3 was defined according to IMGT convention as the region running from the second conserved V-encoded cysteine to the conserved J-encoded phenylalanine. The earlier analysis of about 640 of the donors excluded any sequence lacking an unambiguous match to a single V gene segment. In an earlier analysis of roughly 500 of the donors, V segments were called functional above 56.7% productive rearrangements and were called segregating when the between-donor standard deviation exceeded 5%. A statistical classification framework was built to diagnose cytomegalovirus status from the catalog of TCR beta chain sequences. In a later analysis, V and J genes were assigned by comparing TCR nucleotide sequences against IMGT/GENE-DB human TR gene sequences. The TCRdist pipeline was used in a later analysis to assign CDR3 sequences and most-parsimonious VDJ recombination scenarios. In a later analysis, each TCR beta chain was defined by its CDR3 amino acid sequence together with its V-gene family, and reads lacking a unique V-gene family were excluded. As a way to deal with suspected cross-contamination and a sequencing artifact, a later analysis dropped approximately 590 nucleotide sequences that were highly shared and had low generation probability. A later analysis calculated a clonal expansion index for each public chain from normalized within-repertoire ranks of inferred template counts. Generation probabilities in a later analysis came from a VDJ recombination model fitted to out-of-frame rearrangements, and those results were checked against IGoR. Hypergeometric tests were used in a later analysis to score TCR-TCR, TCR-HLA and TCR-CMV co-occurrence, with a repertoire-size bias correction applied to the TCR pairs. In a later analysis, false discovery rates were estimated by permuting HLA or CMV assignments 20 times. In a later analysis, co-occurring TCRs were grouped with DBSCAN, and TCRdist sequence similarity was added when clustering was performed within HLA-allele-positive subsets. Repertoires with fewer than 30,000 or more than 120,000 public chains were left out of co-occurrence clustering, as were about 5 repertoires with anomalous nucleotide sharing. TCRdb obtained this table from immuneACCESS and retained in-frame rearrangements with V and J assigned. These tables miss some clones; where compared with another copy, unresolved V genes account for less than half of the shortfall, and the remainder is unexplained. V and J calls and clone size are given by that table; D and trimming were obtained from the DNA. This sample has some 150,000 clones in its table, and 87% of those were observed once. 0.7% to 1% of the sample lies in the top ten.

With respect to this clone: The antigen it binds to is not known. Within one base of it there is no much larger clone, and no base qualities were kept.

The CDR3 holds 13 amino acids from the cysteine to the phenylalanine. Only the CDR3 DNA stays, 39 bases, in frame from base 1. Germline trimming: 6 bases from V, 4 bases from J; junction bases outside gene matches: 5. From the germline V gene (reference sequence), CDR1 is LNHDA and CDR2 is SQIVND. Material: PBMCs. This chain is built from TRBV19 and TRBJ1-2; 7 middle bases align to TRBD1. The sequence came from a woman aged 25 to 45 in good health and CMV-seronegative. At the DNA level, the sequence is TGTGCCAGTAGAAAGGGACAGCTCTATGGCTACACCTTC. Its translation is CASRKGQLYGYTF.